This T cell receptor (beta chain) emerged from a study of blood T cell repertoires in COVID-19. Study summary: Donors in the United States, Italy and Spain gave samples during acute or convalescent COVID-19.

CDR3 length equals 15 residues. V gave up 6 bases and J gave up 0 bases, with 13 bases separating them. The V gene's germline CDR1 is SGHAT and CDR2 FQNNGV. Original methodology: Estimates of nucleated cell counts were drawn from the amplification of reference gene primers. The method was immunoSEQ multiplex PCR; TCRdb's version includes in-frame clones alone and lacks a portion of them. V, J and clone size are those of that table, while D and trimming were read from the DNA. Among around 160,000 clones listed, 65% to 85% were seen once. The clonotype originates from a woman older than 75 with acute or convalescent COVID-19. The sample taken for sequencing was peripheral blood. This chain uses TRBV11-2 with TRBJ2-3; D ambiguous. In nucleotides, the CDR3 is TGTGCCAGCAGACTCACTACGACTAGCACAGATACGCAGTATTTT. It encodes CASRLTTTSTDTQYF. Based on the CDR3 plus reference TRBV11-2 and TRBJ2-3, the full variable domain is EAGVAQSPRYKIIEKRQSVAFWCNPISGHATLYWYQQILGQGPKLLIQFQNNGVVDDSQLPKDRFSAERLKGVDSTLKIQPAKLEDSAVYLCASRLTTTSTDTQYFGPGTRLTVL.